The 9 T cell receptor beta chains presented below share a single source sample, sequenced in a study of pediatric ulcerative colitis. Libraries were prepared by immunoSEQ multiplex PCR; TCRdb keeps only in-frame clonotypes and omits some of them. The table shows approximately 60,000 clones, with approximately 87% occurring only once. The sequencing sample was made of blood. The receptors stem from a boy aged 10-17 years with severe ulcerative colitis.

The rearrangement joins TRBV5-8 to TRBJ2-3; TRBD2 matches at 13 bases. V was pared by 10 bases and J by 0 bases, with 11 bases of the junction left unmatched. This CDR3 is 17 amino acids long. Germline loops: CDR1 SGHTS, CDR2 YDEGEE. The CDR3, as DNA: TGTGCCGGAAGACTAGCGGGAGGAGTGATAAGCACAGATACGCAGTATTTT. Encoded protein: CAGRLAGGVISTDTQYF.

Written as DNA, the CDR3 is TGCGCCAGCAGCTTGCTAGCGGGAGTTCTCCACGAGCAGTACTTC. Translated, it gives CASSLLAGVLHEQYF. The V and J genes are TRBV5-1 and TRBJ2-7; TRBD2 agrees at 10 bases. Looked up from germline, CDR1 is SGHRS and CDR2 is YFSETQ. Trimming removed 1 base from V and 5 bases from J; junction bases left unmatched: 6. CDR3 size: 15 residues.

The V gene is TRBV28, the J gene TRBJ1-3; 7 nucleotides match TRBD1. This CDR3 has 15 amino acids. Trimming removed 5 bases from V and 0 bases from J; junction bases left unmatched: 4. The germline CDR1 and CDR2 sequences are MDHEN and SYDVKM. CDR3 sequence: CASSRDSRSGNTIYF. Here the CDR3 DNA reads TGTGCCAGCAGTCGGGACAGTCGCTCTGGAAACACCATATATTTT.

The chain combines TRBV29-1 with TRBJ2-1, with D perhaps TRBD2 (6 bases). Trimming took off 1 base at V and 1 base at J, with 8 bases between the two ends. CDR3 length equals 14 residues. Looked up from germline, CDR1 is SQVTM and CDR2 is ANQGSEA. CDR3 amino acids: CSVEGGKSYNEQFF. The CDR3 region has the DNA TGCAGCGTTGAAGGCGGGAAGTCCTACAATGAGCAGTTCTTC.

The rearrangement links TRBV19 to TRBJ1-4; 8 positions agree with TRBD1. Germline CDR1 and CDR2: LNHDA and SQIVND (reference sequence). J lost 0 bases, V lost 6 bases, and 3 bases had no gene match. This CDR3 comprises 15 residues. CDR3 in DNA: TGTGCCAGTAGAACAGGGGGAACAACTAATGAAAAACTGTTTTTT. Residues: CASRTGGTTNEKLFF.

The chain links TRBV7-9 to TRBJ2-7; tentative D call: TRBD2 (6 bases). The length of the CDR3 is 15 residues. Germline V gene lookup returns CDR1 SEHNR and CDR2 FQNEAQ (reference sequence). V lost 5 bases, J lost 1 base, and 15 bases lay in between. CDR3 sequence reads: CASSPWGERSYEQYF. The CDR3 nucleotides read TGTGCCAGCAGCCCTTGGGGGGAGAGGTCCTACGAGCAGTACTTC.

V is TRBV9 and J is TRBJ2-5; 10 bases map to TRBD2. There are 15 residues in the CDR3. The V and J ends lost 3 bases and 2 bases, in that order; junction bases with no gene match: 4. The germline CDR1 and CDR2 sequences are SGDLS and YYNGEE. The CDR3 bases are TGTGCCAGCAGCGCCGAGACTAGCGGGCAAGAGACCCAGTACTTC. Its protein product is CASSAETSGQETQYF.

The chain carries TRBV29-1 and TRBJ2-1; 10 nucleotides match TRBD2. V trimming: 6 bases; J trimming: 0 bases; junction bases outside the gene matches: 8. There are 16 residues in the CDR3. From germline, CDR1 is SQVTM and CDR2 ANQGSEA. DNA for the CDR3: TGCAGCGTCGTAGCGGGAGGACTTGCCTCCTACAATGAGCAGTTCTTC. Translating it yields CSVVAGGLASYNEQFF.

The chain is built from TRBV11-2 and TRBJ2-7; maybe TRBD1 (6 bases). The germline V gene encodes CDR1 SGHAT and CDR2 FQNNGV. The length of the CDR3 is 13 residues. The germline V and J ends were trimmed by 4 bases and 5 bases, with 12 bases remaining between them. CDR3 protein: CASSSTGTHEQYF. CDR3 bases: TGTGCCAGCAGCTCAACAGGGACGCACGAGCAGTACTTC. The full variable domain, rest sourced from reference TRBV11-2 and TRBJ2-7, is EAGVAQSPRYKIIEKRQSVAFWCNPISGHATLYWYQQILGQGPKLLIQFQNNGVVDDSQLPKDRFSAERLKGVDSTLKIQPAKLEDSAVYLCASSSTGTHEQYFGPGTRLTVT.